Given below is one T cell receptor beta chain in context. Antigen specificity is unknown. The data stem from a study of T cell responses to AZD1222 COVID-19 vaccine. Study outcomes and limitations: Dominant CD4 TCR responses targeted spike regions 160-218 and 743-854. White British donors predominated, females outnumbered males, and clonal diversity was possibly underestimated. Sampling that yielded the repertoires occurred only after the peak T cell response. Baseline testing showed seropositivity in only five or six AZD1222 recipients.

Generated by immunoSEQ multiplex PCR, the TCRdb table keeps only in-frame clones and is missing some. Of 100,000 to 150,000 clones in the sample, roughly 92% were seen once. The V and J ends lost 4 bases and 2 bases respectively, with 15 bases between them. Germline CDR1 reads SGHRS; CDR2 reads YFSETQ. The CDR3 spans 15 residues. This receptor was obtained from an adult who received the AZD1222 COVID-19 vaccine. The J gene is TRBJ2-5, the V gene TRBV5-1, with D tentatively TRBD1 (7 bases). The sample was peripheral blood, taken 28 days after the second AZD1222 dose. CDR3 sequence reads: CASSAGQMPQETQYF. The CDR3 nucleotides read TGCGCCAGCAGCGCGGGACAGATGCCTCAAGAGACCCAGTACTTC.